Following are 26 T cell receptor beta chains from one sample sequenced in a study of T-cell reconstitution after alpha-beta-depleted transplantation in children. The TCRbeta library was prepared with unique molecular identifiers. TCRdb reprocessed the PCR reads via MiXCR and lists one record per CDR3 protein. This sample has hundreds of thousands of distinct CDR3 sequences, with about 16% found just once. Sequenced material: PBMCs, mostly from graft donor cells, taken 360 days after TCRalphabeta/CD19-depleted stem cell transplant. The receptors originated from a male patient under 18 who had a stem cell transplant for acute lymphoblastic leukemia, so the T cells may come from the graft donor.

This chain links TRBV29-1 with TRBJ2-5; 9 bases agree with TRBD2. Unmatched junction bases numbered 10, after V lost 6 bases and J lost 5 bases. Germline V gene sequence: CDR1 SQVTM, CDR2 ANQGSEA. The CDR3 consists of 14 residues. The CDR3 DNA is TGCAGCGTACTTCGGCGGGAGGGCCGGGAGACCCAGTACTTC. This gives the protein CSVLRREGRETQYF.

This clonotype was counted between two and nine times. This chain connects TRBV27 to TRBJ2-7; TRBD1 agrees at 10 bases. This CDR3 has 18 residues. Germline CDR1 is MNHEY and CDR2 is SMNVEV (reference sequence). With V trimmed by 5 bases and J by 5 bases, 18 bases remained unmatched. The CDR3 protein is CASSPRDRGTGVSHEQYF. As DNA, the CDR3 is TGTGCCAGCAGTCCCCGGGACAGGGGAACGGGAGTTTCTCACGAGCAGTACTTC.

This chain connects TRBV7-9 to TRBJ1-2; 7 positions match TRBD1. Per germline, CDR1 SEHNR and CDR2 FQNEAQ (reference sequence). Germline trimming cut 4 bases from V and 8 bases from J; bases unmatched to any gene: 7. The CDR3 has 13 amino acids. CDR3 DNA: TGTGCCAGCAGCTCTGACAGGGATGGCGGCTACACCTTC. Its protein product is CASSSDRDGGYTF.

The rearrangement uses TRBV4-1 and TRBJ2-1; TRBD2 might be the D (5 bases). CDR3 size: 15 residues. CDR1 and CDR2 (germline): MGHRA, YSYEKL. The ends were cut back, 2 bases at V and 0 bases at J, with 8 bases in the middle. This CDR3 is CASSQYGSSYNEQFF. DNA for the CDR3: TGCGCCAGCAGCCAATATGGGAGCTCCTACAATGAGCAGTTCTTC.

The chain recombines TRBV20-1 with TRBJ2-5; possibly TRBD1 or TRBD2 for D (5 bases each). Germline V lookup: CDR1 DFQATT, CDR2 SNEGSKA (reference sequence). The CDR3 extends over 14 amino acids. Deletions cut 6 bases from V and 3 bases from J, with 17 bases between. CDR3 in amino acids: CSAPGAGAKETQYF. CDR3 bases: TGCAGTGCCCCCGGGGCAGGAGCCAAAGAGACCCAGTACTTC.

This clonotype has a handful of counts. V usage is TRBV20-1 and J usage is TRBJ1-2; D perhaps matches TRBD1 (5 bases). The V gene lost 3 bases and the J gene lost 2 bases, with 13 bases spanning the gap. The CDR3 consists of 14 residues. CDR1 and CDR2 from the germline V gene are DFQATT and SNEGSKA (reference sequence). The CDR3 DNA sequence: TGCAGTGCTAGGCGAGGGGAGAGGAACTATGGCTACACCTTC. It translates to CSARRGERNYGYTF.

This clonotype was recorded only once. A much larger clone lies a single base off, so this may be a read error. The chain is built from TRBV10-3 and TRBJ1-2; D is undetermined. There are 11 residues in the CDR3. In germline, CDR1 is ENHRY, CDR2 SYGVKD. Trimming removed 3 bases at V and 4 bases at J, with 3 bases between. The DNA of the CDR3 is TGTGCCATCAGTGACAGCTATGGCTACACCTTC. It codes for CAISDSYGYTF.

This clonotype has more than one count but fewer than ten. V usage is TRBV4-1 and J usage is TRBJ2-7, with 10 nucleotides matching TRBD2. Trimming cost V 5 bases and J 7 bases; bases outside gene matches: 8. CDR3 length equals 14 residues. From germline, CDR1 is MGHRA and CDR2 YSYEKL. CDR3 sequence reads: CASSRPGLAIEQYF. The DNA for the CDR3 is TGCGCCAGCAGCAGACCGGGACTAGCGATTGAGCAGTACTTC.

This clonotype was seen repeatedly, ten times or more. The V call is TRBV20-1, the J call TRBJ2-7; tentatively, D is TRBD2 (6 bases). V was clipped by 3 bases and J by 0 bases, with 9 bases between them. Germline CDR1 reads DFQATT; CDR2 reads SNEGSKA (reference sequence). The CDR3 is 13 residues long. The CDR3 reads CSARRDSSYEQYF. The DNA of the CDR3 is TGCAGTGCTAGGAGGGACTCCTCCTACGAGCAGTACTTC.

This clonotype occurred many times. The V and J genes are TRBV18 and TRBJ2-7; no firm D call. Looked up from germline, CDR1 is KGHSH and CDR2 is LQKENI. The CDR3 has 13 amino acids. The V gene lost 2 bases and the J gene lost 1 base, with 6 bases spanning the gap. In DNA, the CDR3 is TGTGCCAGCTCACCAGTCAGTTCCTACGAGCAGTACTTC. Its protein product is CASSPVSSYEQYF.

V gene TRBV5-5 combines with J gene TRBJ2-1; 13 nucleotides match TRBD2. The CDR3 is 18 residues long. The germline gives CDR1 SGHKS, CDR2 YYEKEE (reference sequence). Germline trimming cut 2 bases from V and 0 bases from J; bases unmatched to any gene: 5. The CDR3 loop is CASSFTSGRAVSYNEQFF. CDR3 in DNA: TGTGCCAGCAGCTTTACTAGCGGGAGGGCCGTCTCCTACAATGAGCAGTTCTTC.

V is TRBV5-1 and J is TRBJ2-3; 10 nucleotides agree with TRBD2. The CDR3 has 18 amino acids. The germline CDR1 and CDR2 sequences are SGHRS and YFSETQ. The V and J ends lost 0 bases and 1 base, in that order; junction bases with no gene match: 8. DNA of the CDR3: TGCGCCAGCAGCTTGGGGCTAGCGGGAGAACCCCGCACAGATACGCAGTATTTT. Protein: CASSLGLAGEPRTDTQYF.

The sample holds a few counts of this clonotype. The CDR3 protein is CASSQVRQETQYF. In DNA, the CDR3 is TGTGCCAGCAGCCAAGTTAGACAAGAGACCCAGTACTTC. V is TRBV14 and J is TRBJ2-5; D is undetermined. V lost 1 base, J lost 2 bases, and 5 bases lay in between. CDR1 is SGHDN and CDR2 is FVKESK in the germline V gene. This CDR3 spans 13 amino acids. The whole variable domain, remainder taken from reference TRBV14 and TRBJ2-5, is EAGVTQFPSHSVIEKGQTVTLRCDPISGHDNLYWYRRVMGKEIKFLLHFVKESKQDESGMPNNRFLAERTGGTYSTLKVQPAELEDSGVYFCASSQVRQETQYFGPGTRLLVL.

The chain has TRBV15 and TRBJ2-5; 9 bases align to TRBD2. The ends lost 0 bases at V and 4 bases at J; junction bases unmatched: 3. The germline gives CDR1 LNHNV, CDR2 YYDKDF (reference sequence). This CDR3 contains 15 residues. The CDR3, as DNA: TGTGCCACCAGCAGAGACCTAGCGGGATTAGAGACCCAGTACTTC. Its translation: CATSRDLAGLETQYF.

This clonotype was seen at least ten times. At one of its ends the junction is not consistent with the germline gene, which may arise from a read error. The J gene is TRBJ2-7, the V gene TRBV7-9; tentatively, D is TRBD2 (6 bases). Looked up from germline, CDR1 is SEHNR and CDR2 is FQNEAQ (reference sequence). The CDR3 consists of 13 residues. CDR3 region: CASSLAGGDEQNF. The CDR3 DNA sequence: TGTGCCAGCAGCTTAGCTGGCGGGGACGAGCAGAACTTC.

This clonotype was detected a few times. The chain couples TRBV7-9 to TRBJ2-1; TRBD2 might be the D (5 bases). This CDR3 is 16 amino acids long. Germline CDR1 and CDR2: SEHNR and FQNEAQ (reference sequence). V was shortened by 5 bases and J by 0 bases, with 14 bases between the two germline ends. The CDR3 loop is CASSTPGLSSYNEQFF. The CDR3 DNA sequence: TGTGCCAGCAGCACCCCCGGACTTAGCTCCTACAATGAGCAGTTCTTC.

This clonotype was counted only a few times. The chain combines TRBV7-2 with TRBJ2-5; TRBD1 or TRBD2 may be the D gene (6 bases each). V was shortened by 5 bases and J by 2 bases, with 18 bases between the two germline ends. The CDR3 runs to 16 residues. Germline lookup yields CDR1 SGHTA and CDR2 FQGNSA. The CDR3, as DNA: TGTGCCAGCAGCCAGGGGTTCCTAGCGACACAAGAGACCCAGTACTTC. It specifies CASSQGFLATQETQYF.

This chain connects TRBV4-1 to TRBJ2-1; D assignment may be TRBD1 or TRBD2 (5 bases each). The V gene lost 1 base and the J gene lost 0 bases, with 13 bases spanning the gap. CDR3 length: 17 amino acids. Looked up from germline, CDR1 is MGHRA and CDR2 is YSYEKL. CDR3 in amino acids: CASSQVRGTRSYNEQFF. CDR3 DNA: TGCGCCAGCAGCCAAGTGAGGGGCACTCGCTCCTACAATGAGCAGTTCTTC.

In this sample, this clonotype turned up many times. The chain uses TRBV5-1 and TRBJ2-7; maybe TRBD2 (6 bases). The CDR3 sequence is 19 residues long. CDR1 is SGHRS and CDR2 is YFSETQ in the germline V gene. V lost 7 bases and J lost 2, with 31 bases in between. The CDR3 loop reads CASCPGSAGAGNLAYEQYF. CDR3 in DNA: TGCGCCAGCTGCCCCGGGAGCGCAGGTGCTGGGAATCTAGCCTACGAGCAGTACTTC. The full variable domain, with the rest looked up from reference TRBV5-1 and TRBJ2-7, is KAGVTQTPRYLIKTRGQQVTLSCSPISGHRSVSWYQQTPGQGLQFLFEYFSETQRNKGNFPGRFSGRQFSNSRSEMNVSTLELGDSALYLCASCPGSAGAGNLAYEQYFGPGTRLTVT.

This rearrangement joins TRBV18 to TRBJ2-3; D might be TRBD1 (5 bases). Germline V lookup: CDR1 KGHSH, CDR2 LQKENI. V was shortened by 2 bases and J by 0 bases, with 9 bases between the two germline ends. The length of the CDR3 is 15 residues. The CDR3 sequence is CASSPWGSSTDTQYF. In DNA form, the CDR3 reads TGTGCCAGCTCACCATGGGGCTCTAGCACAGATACGCAGTATTTT. The full variable domain, completed using reference TRBV18 and TRBJ2-3, is NAGVMQNPRHLVRRRGQEARLRCSPMKGHSHVYWYRQLPEEGLKFMVYLQKENIIDESGMPKERFSAEFPKEGPSILRIQQVVRGDSAAYFCASSPWGSSTDTQYFGPGTRLTVL.

This clonotype appeared a few times. The chain combines TRBV30 with TRBJ2-2; weak D call: TRBD1 (6 bases). The CDR3 loop spans 15 amino acids. Germline lookup yields CDR1 GTSNPN and CDR2 SVGIG (reference sequence). V gave up 0 bases and J gave up 6 bases, with 14 bases separating them. In nucleotides, the CDR3 is TGTGCCTGGAGTGTACGACAGGTCCCCCCCGGGGAGCTGTTTTTT. Translated, it gives CAWSVRQVPPGELFF. The full variable domain, in which reference TRBV30 and TRBJ2-2 provide the parts outside the CDR3, is SQTIHQWPATLVQPVGSPLSLECTVEGTSNPNLYWYRQAAGRGLQLLFYSVGIGQISSEVPQNLSASRPQDRQFILSSKKLLLSDSGFYLCAWSVRQVPPGELFFGEGSRLTVL.

This clonotype was found a few times. J is TRBJ2-3 and V is TRBV2; D is perhaps TRBD2 (5 bases). The germline CDR1 and CDR2 sequences are SNHLY and FYNNEI. Trimming removed 7 bases from V and 2 bases from J, with 16 bases in between. The CDR3 runs 15 residues. As DNA, the CDR3 is TGTGCCAGCATCCCCCTTACGGGGTACACAGATACGCAGTATTTT. Residues: CASIPLTGYTDTQYF.

The chain is built from TRBV28 and TRBJ2-5; 10 nucleotides agree with TRBD1. The germline CDR1 and CDR2 sequences are MDHEN and SYDVKM. V was pared by 10 bases and J by 1 base, with 12 bases of the junction left unmatched. The CDR3 covers 16 residues. The CDR3 here is CATDRTGGYVQETQYF. For the CDR3, the DNA is TGTGCCACCGACCGGACAGGGGGTTACGTCCAAGAGACCCAGTACTTC.

This clonotype showed up just a few times. V is TRBV7-6 and J is TRBJ1-1; a weak D match, TRBD1 (6 bases). The CDR3 is made up of 15 amino acids. Germline-derived CDR1 and CDR2 are SGHVS and FNYEAQ. Trimming shortened V by 1 base and J by 5 bases, and 14 bases separated the two germline ends. The CDR3 DNA is TGTGCCAGCAGCTTAGGTGGCACAGGGAGGACTGAAGCTTTCTTT. Its protein product is CASSLGGTGRTEAFF.

This chain joins TRBV11-1 and TRBJ2-1; D may be TRBD1 (7 bases). Trimming took 2 bases from V and 0 from J, leaving 17 bases between them. CDR1 is SGHAT, CDR2 FQDESV, per germline (reference sequence). This CDR3 has 18 residues. The CDR3, as DNA: TGTGCCAGCAGCTTACAGGGGGGCCTACCCTACTCCTACAATGAGCAGTTCTTC. It is translated as CASSLQGGLPYSYNEQFF.

This clonotype has at least ten counts. V is TRBV24-1 and J is TRBJ2-2, with D maybe TRBD2 (5 bases). Per the germline V gene, CDR1 is KGHDR and CDR2 is SFDVKD. The CDR3 is made up of 14 amino acids. Trimming removed 5 bases at V and 2 bases at J, with 8 bases between. CDR3 bases: TGTGCCACCAGTGGAGGGCCTAACACCGGGGAGCTGTTTTTT. This sequence encodes CATSGGPNTGELFF.